These T cell receptor beta chains were read from a single sample in a study of T cell responses to AZD1222 COVID-19 vaccine. Profiled with immunoSEQ multiplex PCR; TCRdb holds only in-frame clones, not every one. The data show around 180,000 clones, with about 94% seen just once and about 9.2% held by the top ten. The material was peripheral blood, obtained on day 0 of AZD1222 vaccination. These TCRs come from an adult in good health. The CDR3 runs from the conserved cysteine through the conserved F or W. A D gene is named only where the DNA matches it firmly. A row's size may be missing; if present it is once, few, many or a size class.

clone_size: -
j_call: TRBJ2-7
d_call: -
cdr3_length: 13
v_call: TRBV7-9
cdr3_nt: TGTGCCAGCAGCTTGCAGATGGGCCACGAGCAGTACTTC
cdr3_aa: CASSLQMGHEQYF

clone_size: -
j_call: TRBJ2-5
d_call: TRBD1
cdr3_length: 15
v_call: TRBV5-1
cdr3_nt: TGCGCCAGCAGCTTGGGGGACAGGGGAGGGGAGACCCAGTACTTC
cdr3_aa: CASSLGDRGGETQYF

clone_size: once
j_call: TRBJ1-2
d_call: -
cdr3_length: 15
v_call: TRBV27
cdr3_nt: TGTGCCAGCAGTTTACGCGCCCCAACCTACGATGGCTACACCTTC
cdr3_aa: CASSLRAPTYDGYTF

clone_size: -
j_call: TRBJ2-7
d_call: TRBD2
cdr3_length: 12
v_call: TRBV10-1
cdr3_nt: TGCGCCAAGACTAGCGGGAGTAACGAGCAGTACTTC
cdr3_aa: CAKTSGSNEQYF

clone_size: -
j_call: TRBJ2-5
d_call: TRBD1
cdr3_length: 14
v_call: TRBV2
cdr3_nt: TGTGCCAGCAGTTATGACAGGGGGCTACAGACCCAGTACTTC
cdr3_aa: CASSYDRGLQTQYF

clone_size: -
j_call: TRBJ2-1
d_call: TRBD2
cdr3_length: 15
v_call: TRBV10-3
cdr3_nt: TGTGCCATCAGTGAGTCTTCCGGACTAGTCAATGAGCAGTTCTTC
cdr3_aa: CAISESSGLVNEQFF

clone_size: -
j_call: TRBJ2-1
d_call: -
cdr3_length: 18
v_call: TRBV5-1
cdr3_nt: TGCGCCAGCAGCTTGTTCAGAGTATTGGGAAGCTCCTACAATGAGCAGTTCTTC
cdr3_aa: CASSLFRVLGSSYNEQFF

clone_size: -
j_call: TRBJ1-1
d_call: -
cdr3_length: 14
v_call: TRBV5-1
cdr3_nt: TGCGCCAGCAGCCAAACCGACTGGAACACTGAAGCTTTCTTT
cdr3_aa: CASSQTDWNTEAFF

clone_size: -
j_call: TRBJ1-4
d_call: -
cdr3_length: 16
v_call: TRBV19
cdr3_nt: TGTGCCAGTAGCAGAGGGGGTGATACAACTAATGAAAAACTGTTTTTT
cdr3_aa: CASSRGGDTTNEKLFF

clone_size: -
j_call: TRBJ1-5
d_call: -
cdr3_length: 12
v_call: TRBV5-4
cdr3_nt: TGTGCCAGCAGCTTGGGGGATCAGCCCCAGCATTTT
cdr3_aa: CASSLGDQPQHF

clone_size: -
j_call: TRBJ2-7
d_call: -
cdr3_length: 12
v_call: TRBV12-3/TRBV12-4
cdr3_nt: TGTGCCAGCAGTGGCGGCAGCTACGAGCAGTACTTC
cdr3_aa: CASSGGSYEQYF

clone_size: -
j_call: TRBJ1-4
d_call: -
cdr3_length: 15
v_call: TRBV30
cdr3_nt: TGTGCCTGGAGTGCAACCTCCGCCGGGACAAGGGGTTTGTTTTTT
cdr3_aa: CAWSATSAGTRGLFF

clone_size: -
j_call: TRBJ2-7
d_call: -
cdr3_length: 12
v_call: TRBV28
cdr3_nt: TGTGCCAGCAGTTTACGGGAGTACGAGCAGTACTTC
cdr3_aa: CASSLREYEQYF

clone_size: -
j_call: TRBJ1-3
d_call: TRBD1
cdr3_length: 15
v_call: TRBV5-1
cdr3_nt: TGCGCCAGCAGCCCGGGACAGGGAAGTGGAAACACCATATATTTT
cdr3_aa: CASSPGQGSGNTIYF

clone_size: -
j_call: TRBJ2-7
d_call: TRBD2
cdr3_length: 15
v_call: TRBV2
cdr3_nt: TGTGCCAGCAGCCGGGGACTAGCGGTACACTACGAGCAGTACTTC
cdr3_aa: CASSRGLAVHYEQYF

clone_size: -
j_call: TRBJ2-7
d_call: TRBD1
cdr3_length: 12
v_call: TRBV3-1/TRBV3-2
cdr3_nt: TGTGCCAGCAGCCCCGGGACAGGCGAGCAGTACTTC
cdr3_aa: CASSPGTGEQYF

clone_size: -
j_call: TRBJ1-6
d_call: TRBD1
cdr3_length: 15
v_call: TRBV28
cdr3_nt: TGTGCCAGCACCGGCACGGGACAGGGGGCCTCACCCCTCCACTTT
cdr3_aa: CASTGTGQGASPLHF

clone_size: -
j_call: TRBJ2-3
d_call: -
cdr3_length: 12
v_call: TRBV9
cdr3_nt: TGTGCCAGCAGCGACGAGCAAGATACGCAGTATTTT
cdr3_aa: CASSDEQDTQYF

clone_size: -
j_call: TRBJ1-5
d_call: -
cdr3_length: 13
v_call: TRBV19
cdr3_nt: TGTGCCAGTAGTATGGGCCTCAATCAGCCCCAGCATTTT
cdr3_aa: CASSMGLNQPQHF

clone_size: -
j_call: TRBJ2-5
d_call: TRBD2
cdr3_length: 15
v_call: TRBV9
cdr3_nt: TGTGCCAGCAGCGGCGGGACTAGCGGACAAGAGACCCAGTACTTC
cdr3_aa: CASSGGTSGQETQYF

clone_size: -
j_call: TRBJ2-6
d_call: -
cdr3_length: 14
v_call: TRBV27
cdr3_nt: TGTGCCAGCAGTCGCAGCTCTGGGGCCAACGTCCTGACTTTC
cdr3_aa: CASSRSSGANVLTF

clone_size: once
j_call: TRBJ1-5
d_call: -
cdr3_length: 12
v_call: TRBV12-3/TRBV12-4
cdr3_nt: TGTGCCAGCAGTTCCAAGCCTCAGCCCCAGCATTTT
cdr3_aa: CASSSKPQPQHF

clone_size: -
j_call: TRBJ1-4
d_call: TRBD1
cdr3_length: 14
v_call: TRBV10-2
cdr3_nt: TGCGCCAGCAGTGATGGACAGGGGAATGAAAAACTGTTTTTT
cdr3_aa: CASSDGQGNEKLFF

clone_size: -
j_call: TRBJ2-7
d_call: -
cdr3_length: 14
v_call: TRBV9
cdr3_nt: TGTGCCAGCAGCGGGGGCCCGGAACACTACGAGCAGTACTTC
cdr3_aa: CASSGGPEHYEQYF

clone_size: -
j_call: TRBJ2-1
d_call: -
cdr3_length: 16
v_call: TRBV21-1
cdr3_nt: TGTGCCAGCAGTCAGCTGACCAGTCCTTACTACAATGAGCAGTTCTTC
cdr3_aa: CASSQLTSPYYNEQFF

clone_size: -
j_call: TRBJ2-1
d_call: -
cdr3_length: 15
v_call: TRBV28
cdr3_nt: TGTGCCAGCAGTTTATCAGGGTCTCTGTACAATGAGCAGTTCTTC
cdr3_aa: CASSLSGSLYNEQFF

clone_size: -
j_call: TRBJ2-7
d_call: TRBD1
cdr3_length: 15
v_call: TRBV13
cdr3_nt: TGTGCCAGCAGCCGCGGACAGGGTGGCTCATACGAGCAGTACTTC
cdr3_aa: CASSRGQGGSYEQYF

clone_size: once
j_call: TRBJ1-2
d_call: TRBD1
cdr3_length: 14
v_call: TRBV2
cdr3_nt: TGTGCCAGCAGTGGGGGACAGGGGGCGGAGGGCTACACCTTC
cdr3_aa: CASSGGQGAEGYTF

clone_size: -
j_call: TRBJ2-7
d_call: TRBD2
cdr3_length: 16
v_call: TRBV9
cdr3_nt: TGTGCCAGCAGCGTAGCTACGGGACTAGGCTTCTCCGAGCAGTACTTC
cdr3_aa: CASSVATGLGFSEQYF

clone_size: -
j_call: TRBJ1-1
d_call: TRBD1
cdr3_length: 19
v_call: TRBV28
cdr3_nt: TGTGCCAGCAGTCTTGGGACAGGGGGCGGGATGGGTTTGAACACTGAAGCTTTCTTT
cdr3_aa: CASSLGTGGGMGLNTEAFF

clone_size: -
j_call: TRBJ1-1
d_call: -
cdr3_length: 14
v_call: TRBV9
cdr3_nt: TGTGCCAGCAGCACCCAGACCATGAACACTGAAGCTTTCTTT
cdr3_aa: CASSTQTMNTEAFF

clone_size: -
j_call: TRBJ2-2
d_call: -
cdr3_length: 14
v_call: TRBV12-5
cdr3_nt: TGTGCTAGTGGTTTTTCATCACCCCACGGGGAGCTGTTTTTT
cdr3_aa: CASGFSSPHGELFF

clone_size: -
j_call: TRBJ2-7
d_call: -
cdr3_length: 13
v_call: TRBV5-4
cdr3_nt: TGTGCCAGCAGCTTGTCAGGGTTACGCGAGCAGTACTTC
cdr3_aa: CASSLSGLREQYF

clone_size: once
j_call: TRBJ1-5
d_call: -
cdr3_length: 13
v_call: TRBV11-2
cdr3_nt: TGTGCCAGCAGCCCACAGGCGGGTCAGCCCCAGCATTTT
cdr3_aa: CASSPQAGQPQHF

clone_size: -
j_call: TRBJ2-7
d_call: -
cdr3_length: 16
v_call: TRBV27
cdr3_nt: TGTGCCAGCAGTTCCGGCAGAGTGGGAGCGGCCTACGAGCAGTACTTC
cdr3_aa: CASSSGRVGAAYEQYF

clone_size: -
j_call: TRBJ2-7
d_call: -
cdr3_length: 15
v_call: TRBV11-2
cdr3_nt: TGTGCCAGCAGCCCCGAGCTGCCGAGCTCCTACGAGCAGTACTTC
cdr3_aa: CASSPELPSSYEQYF

clone_size: -
j_call: TRBJ2-7
d_call: -
cdr3_length: 16
v_call: TRBV4-1
cdr3_nt: TGCGCCAGCAGCCACCCCCGCACGCAAATCCCCTACGAGCAGTACTTC
cdr3_aa: CASSHPRTQIPYEQYF

clone_size: once
j_call: TRBJ1-2
d_call: -
cdr3_length: 16
v_call: TRBV6-5
cdr3_nt: TGTGCCAGCAGTTACTCGCAGGGAACATCTAACTATGGCTACACCTTC
cdr3_aa: CASSYSQGTSNYGYTF

clone_size: -
j_call: TRBJ2-2
d_call: -
cdr3_length: 15
v_call: TRBV11-1
cdr3_nt: TGTGCCAGCAGCTGGGGACGAGGGAACACCGGGGAGCTGTTTTTT
cdr3_aa: CASSWGRGNTGELFF

clone_size: once
j_call: TRBJ2-7
d_call: TRBD1
cdr3_length: 14
v_call: TRBV29-1
cdr3_nt: TGCAGCGTTCGAGGGACAGGGTTTAACTACGAGCAGTACTTC
cdr3_aa: CSVRGTGFNYEQYF

clone_size: -
j_call: TRBJ1-5
d_call: -
cdr3_length: 13
v_call: TRBV19
cdr3_nt: TGTGCCAGTAGTAGACACGGCGATCAGCCCCAGCATTTT
cdr3_aa: CASSRHGDQPQHF

clone_size: -
j_call: TRBJ2-5
d_call: -
cdr3_length: 12
v_call: TRBV29-1
cdr3_nt: TGCAGCGGCACTACTCCCCAAGAGACCCAGTACTTC
cdr3_aa: CSGTTPQETQYF

clone_size: -
j_call: TRBJ1-2
d_call: -
cdr3_length: 14
v_call: TRBV21-1
cdr3_nt: TGTGCCAGCAGCAAAGGTGACGTACAGCTGGGCTACACCTTC
cdr3_aa: CASSKGDVQLGYTF

clone_size: -
j_call: TRBJ2-2
d_call: -
cdr3_length: 18
v_call: TRBV7-2
cdr3_nt: TGTGCCAGCAGCTTAGCTGTTTTAGCGGCCGCTAACACCGGGGAGCTGTTTTTT
cdr3_aa: CASSLAVLAAANTGELFF

clone_size: -
j_call: TRBJ1-6
d_call: TRBD1
cdr3_length: 16
v_call: TRBV4-2
cdr3_nt: TGTGCCAGCAGCCTTGGTGGGACAGGAGGTAATTCACCCCTCCACTTT
cdr3_aa: CASSLGGTGGNSPLHF

clone_size: -
j_call: TRBJ1-4
d_call: -
cdr3_length: 14
v_call: TRBV6-5
cdr3_nt: TGTGCCAGCAGAGGGGAACGGGAGAATGAAAAACTGTTTTTT
cdr3_aa: CASRGERENEKLFF

clone_size: -
j_call: TRBJ2-7
d_call: -
cdr3_length: 12
v_call: TRBV10-2
cdr3_nt: TGCGCCAGCAGTGCGGGAGCTTACGAGCAGTACTTC
cdr3_aa: CASSAGAYEQYF

clone_size: -
j_call: TRBJ2-5
d_call: TRBD2
cdr3_length: 15
v_call: TRBV2
cdr3_nt: TGTGCCAGCACGACTAGCGGGAATCTGGGAGAGACCCAGTACTTC
cdr3_aa: CASTTSGNLGETQYF

clone_size: -
j_call: TRBJ2-3
d_call: TRBD2
cdr3_length: 16
v_call: TRBV10-3
cdr3_nt: TGTGCCATCAGTGACACGACTAGCGGAGGGACAGATACGCAGTATTTT
cdr3_aa: CAISDTTSGGTDTQYF

clone_size: -
j_call: TRBJ1-1
d_call: -
cdr3_length: 14
v_call: TRBV6-5
cdr3_nt: TGTGCCAGCAGTTTCCAACAGGTGGGGACTGAAGCTTTCTTT
cdr3_aa: CASSFQQVGTEAFF

clone_size: -
j_call: TRBJ1-1
d_call: -
cdr3_length: 15
v_call: TRBV10-3
cdr3_nt: TGTGCCATCACGGGCCCCGGGAGATCGAACACTGAAGCTTTCTTT
cdr3_aa: CAITGPGRSNTEAFF

clone_size: -
j_call: TRBJ2-2
d_call: -
cdr3_length: 13
v_call: TRBV5-4
cdr3_nt: TGTGCCAGCAGCTTGGACGGGTCCGGGGAGCTGTTTTTT
cdr3_aa: CASSLDGSGELFF

clone_size: -
j_call: TRBJ2-4
d_call: TRBD2
cdr3_length: 16
v_call: TRBV28
cdr3_nt: TGTGCCAGCAAGCTTAGGAGGGGAGGGGCCAAAAACATTCAGTACTTC
cdr3_aa: CASKLRRGGAKNIQYF

clone_size: -
j_call: TRBJ2-3
d_call: TRBD1
cdr3_length: 16
v_call: TRBV7-2
cdr3_nt: TGTGCCAGCAGCTCGGGATGGACAGGGGTCACAGATACGCAGTATTTT
cdr3_aa: CASSSGWTGVTDTQYF